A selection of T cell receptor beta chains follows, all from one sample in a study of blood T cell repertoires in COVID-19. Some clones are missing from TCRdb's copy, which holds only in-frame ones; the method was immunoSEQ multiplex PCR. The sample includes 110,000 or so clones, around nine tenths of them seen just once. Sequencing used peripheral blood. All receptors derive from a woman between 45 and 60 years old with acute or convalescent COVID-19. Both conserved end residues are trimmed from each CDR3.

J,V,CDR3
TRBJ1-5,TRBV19,ASTMAGWSNQPQH
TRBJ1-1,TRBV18,ASSPYRGNTEAF
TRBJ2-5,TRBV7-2,ASRLGVGETQY
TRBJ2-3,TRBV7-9,ASSLGTDTDTQY
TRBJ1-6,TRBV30,AWSAGNSPLH
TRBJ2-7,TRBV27,ASSERAAYEQY
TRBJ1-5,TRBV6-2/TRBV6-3,ASSFQNQPQH
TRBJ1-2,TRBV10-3,AISERGSLFGYT
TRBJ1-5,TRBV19,ASSMDLGTGSNQPQH
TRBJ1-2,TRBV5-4,ASSQDSLYGYT
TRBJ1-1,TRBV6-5,ASRRGTVGATEAF
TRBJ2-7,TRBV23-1,ASSQRRTSGSYEQY
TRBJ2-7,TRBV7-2,ASSLDAGGGYEQY
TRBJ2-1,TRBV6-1,ASSDWLAGHYNEQF
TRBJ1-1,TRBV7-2,ASSSQPQGIATEAF
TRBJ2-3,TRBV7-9,ASSRIGGTSTDTQY
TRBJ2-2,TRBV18,ASSPLGQGGLSNTGELF
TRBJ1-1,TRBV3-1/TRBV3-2,ASSPTGGSTEAF